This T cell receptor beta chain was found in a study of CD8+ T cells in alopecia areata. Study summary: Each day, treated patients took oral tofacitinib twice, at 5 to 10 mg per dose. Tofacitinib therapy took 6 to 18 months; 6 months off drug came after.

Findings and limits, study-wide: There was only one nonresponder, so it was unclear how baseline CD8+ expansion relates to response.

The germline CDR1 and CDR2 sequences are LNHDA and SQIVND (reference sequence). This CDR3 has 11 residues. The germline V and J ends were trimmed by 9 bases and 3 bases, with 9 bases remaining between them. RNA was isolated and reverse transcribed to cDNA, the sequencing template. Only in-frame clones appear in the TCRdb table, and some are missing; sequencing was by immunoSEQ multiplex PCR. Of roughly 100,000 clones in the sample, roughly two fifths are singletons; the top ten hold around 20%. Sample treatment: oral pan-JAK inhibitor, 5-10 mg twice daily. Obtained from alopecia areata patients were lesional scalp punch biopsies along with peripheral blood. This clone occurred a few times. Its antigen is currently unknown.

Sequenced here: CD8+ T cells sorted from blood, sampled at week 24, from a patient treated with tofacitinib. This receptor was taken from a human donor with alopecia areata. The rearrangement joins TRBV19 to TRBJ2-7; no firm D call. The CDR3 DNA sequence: TGTGCCAGCCAGGACGGCTACGAGCAGTACTTC. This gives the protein CASQDGYEQYF.